This TCR beta chain was documented in a study of T cell changes during pregnancy in multiple sclerosis. The method was immunoSEQ multiplex PCR; TCRdb's version includes in-frame clones alone and lacks a portion of them. The sample has more than 85,000 clones; roughly 93% are singletons. The germline gives CDR1 LNHDA, CDR2 SQIVND (reference sequence). Trimming took 5 bases from V and 5 from J; bases not matched to a gene: 10. CDR3 length: 15 residues. The TCR sequence derives from a female donor with multiple sclerosis, enrolled in a pregnancy study. This chain connects TRBV19 to TRBJ1-1, with TRBD1 matching 8 bases. The source was peripheral blood, collected before pregnancy. The CDR3 sequence is CASSYLTGAWTEAFF. The CDR3 nucleotides are TGTGCCAGTAGTTATCTGACAGGGGCTTGGACTGAAGCTTTCTTT.